The clone carrying this TCR beta chain occurred a few times. The antigen is unknown. The data derive from a study of blood T cells in healthy people across ages. Alongside a J-beta primer mix, a sample-barcoded 5' primer served in a second PCR lasting about 7 to 12 cycles. Each of the samples gave a minimum of 2.5 million paired-end reads that contained CDR3. TCRdb processed the 5' RACE reads anew with MiXCR; each CDR3 protein has one entry. The sample carries around 1,100,000 distinct CDR3 sequences, 35% to 40% recorded once. Extracted total RNA amounted to at least 5.5 micrograms for each sample. Study-level findings and limits: Across the age range, TCR beta diversity per million T cells fell in a roughly linear way. Diversity figures derived from one million T cells were judged to underestimate the true value.

The source is a man in his late teens or twenties in good health. The sequenced material came from blood.

The CDR3 sequence: CSVEAGNYGYTF. The CDR3 DNA sequence: TGCAGCGTTGAGGCGGGGAACTATGGCTACACCTTC. The chain employs TRBV29-1 and TRBJ1-2; D gene uncertain. Germline CDR1 is SQVTM and CDR2 is ANQGSEA. The germline V and J ends were trimmed by 3 bases and 2 bases, with 7 bases remaining between them. The CDR3 is 12 amino acids. Supplemented by reference TRBV29-1 and TRBJ1-2, the full variable domain reads SAVISQKPSRDICQRGTSLTIQCQVDSQVTMMFWYRQQPGQSLTLIATANQGSEATYESGFVIDKFPISRPNLTFSTLTVSNMSPEDSSIYLCSVEAGNYGYTFGSGTRLTVV.